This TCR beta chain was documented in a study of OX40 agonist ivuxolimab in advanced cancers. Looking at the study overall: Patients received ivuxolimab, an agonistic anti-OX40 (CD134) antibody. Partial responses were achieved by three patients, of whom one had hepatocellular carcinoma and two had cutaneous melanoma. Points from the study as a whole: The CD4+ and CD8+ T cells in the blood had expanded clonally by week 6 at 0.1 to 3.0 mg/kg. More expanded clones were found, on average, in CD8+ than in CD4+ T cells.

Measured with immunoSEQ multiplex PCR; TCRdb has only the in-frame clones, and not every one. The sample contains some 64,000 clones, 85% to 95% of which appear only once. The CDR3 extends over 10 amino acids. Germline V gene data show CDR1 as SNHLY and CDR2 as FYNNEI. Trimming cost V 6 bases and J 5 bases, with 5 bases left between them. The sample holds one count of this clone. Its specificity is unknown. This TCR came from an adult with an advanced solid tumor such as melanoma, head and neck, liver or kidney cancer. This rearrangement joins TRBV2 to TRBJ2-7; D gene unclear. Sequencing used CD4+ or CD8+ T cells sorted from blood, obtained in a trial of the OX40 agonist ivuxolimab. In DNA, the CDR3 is TGTGCCAGCAGCGCTCACGAGCAGTACTTC. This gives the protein CASSAHEQYF.